Shown below are 12 T cell receptor beta chains from a single sample sequenced in a study of shared clonotypes between healthy human individuals. Assay used: immunoSEQ multiplex PCR; TCRdb lists only in-frame clones, some missing. Of roughly 640,000 clones in the sample, approximately 97% were seen once. The specimen sequenced was naive CD4+ T cells sorted from blood. Subset in this sample: CD45RA+ positively selected. These receptors originate from a woman in her 30s in good health.

The chain combines TRBV18 with TRBJ1-2, with unresolved D. With 2 bases removed from V and 8 bases from J, the gap between germline ends came to 9 bases. Germline-derived CDR1 and CDR2 are KGHSH and LQKENI. CDR3 length: 12 residues. The CDR3 loop is CASSPITEGYTF. The CDR3 nucleotides are TGTGCCAGCTCACCAATCACAGAAGGCTACACCTTC.

The V and J genes are TRBV18 and TRBJ2-2; D unclear. The CDR3 runs to 12 residues. Per germline, CDR1 KGHSH and CDR2 LQKENI. V gave up 4 bases and J gave up 6 bases, with 6 bases separating them. CDR3 nucleotides: TGTGCCAGCTCACGGGTGCCCGGGGAGCTGTTTTTT. This translates into CASSRVPGELFF.

A single count supports this clone. The chain carries TRBV13 and TRBJ2-3; 7 bases line up with TRBD1. V was clipped by 5 bases and J by 2 bases; unmatched bases: 7. CDR3 length equals 15 residues. The germline gives CDR1 PRHDT, CDR2 FYEKMQ (reference sequence). The CDR3 is CASSGRDSYTDTQYF. The CDR3 coding sequence is TGTGCCAGCAGCGGCCGGGACAGCTACACAGATACGCAGTATTTT.

CDR3 amino acids: CASSTGGTGKNIQYF. DNA of the CDR3: TGTGCCAGCAGTACAGGGGGTACGGGCAAAAACATTCAGTACTTC. The chain employs TRBV2 and TRBJ2-4; 8 positions match TRBD1. CDR1 and CDR2 from the germline V gene are SNHLY and FYNNEI. This CDR3 comprises 15 residues. V was pared by 5 bases and J by 3 bases, with 6 bases of the junction left unmatched.

This clone has only one observation. The same CDR3 arises from other DNA sequences in this sample as well. This chain joins TRBV18 and TRBJ1-4, with 9 nucleotides matching TRBD1. The junction had 0 bases not matched to a gene; V was cut back by 0 bases and J by 4 bases. Germline V gives CDR1 KGHSH, CDR2 LQKENI. The CDR3 is 15 amino acids. CDR3 sequence: CASSPPGQGNEKLFF. CDR3 sequence (DNA): TGTGCCAGCTCACCACCGGGACAGGGTAATGAAAAACTGTTTTTT.

This chain connects TRBV27 to TRBJ2-7; unclear D gene. V lost 3 bases, J lost 0 bases, and 15 bases lay in between. The germline gives CDR1 MNHEY, CDR2 SMNVEV (reference sequence). The CDR3 runs 16 residues. CDR3 sequence reads: CASSFLPVSSSYEQYF. The CDR3 DNA reads as TGTGCCAGCAGTTTTCTCCCCGTTTCCTCCTCCTACGAGCAGTACTTC.

The gene calls are TRBV9 and TRBJ2-3, with 9 bases identical to TRBD2. CDR1 and CDR2 from the germline V gene are SGDLS and YYNGEE. The ends lost 3 bases at V and 2 bases at J; junction bases unmatched: 10. The CDR3 totals 17 residues. CDR3 region: CASSAGRASGNTDTQYF. The CDR3 bases are TGTGCCAGCAGCGCGGGGCGCGCTAGCGGGAACACAGATACGCAGTATTTT.

The V gene is TRBV28, the J gene TRBJ2-7, with D possibly being TRBD1 (5 bases). The CDR3 has 15 residues. V dropped 1 base and J dropped 5 bases, with 15 bases sitting between them. Looked up from germline, CDR1 is MDHEN and CDR2 is SYDVKM. The CDR3 here is CASSLLRRGINEQYF. CDR3 DNA sequence: TGTGCCAGCAGTTTATTGCGAAGGGGCATCAACGAGCAGTACTTC.

The V call is TRBV10-2, the J call TRBJ1-1; D remains ambiguous. Between the trimmed V and J ends, which lost 2 bases and 0 bases, there was a span of 7 bases. Germline CDR1 reads WSHSY; CDR2 reads SAAADI. This CDR3 region has 14 residues. CDR3 region: CASSETPMNTEAFF. The CDR3 DNA sequence: TGCGCCAGCAGTGAGACTCCTATGAACACTGAAGCTTTCTTT.

The CDR3 bases are TGCGCCAGCGCGACCGGGACTAGCGTCGTAAGCGAGCAGTACTTC. Translated, it gives CASATGTSVVSEQYF. V and J are TRBV5-1 and TRBJ2-7; TRBD2 aligns across 10 bases. Germline CDR1 SGHRS, CDR2 YFSETQ. The CDR3 runs 15 residues. V dropped 7 bases and J dropped 6; count of bases not matched to a gene: 13.

J is TRBJ1-5 and V is TRBV11-2, with D possibly matching TRBD1 (6 bases). The CDR3 runs to 15 residues. The germline gives CDR1 SGHAT, CDR2 FQNNGV. The V gene lost 5 bases and the J gene lost 0 bases, with 11 bases spanning the gap. The CDR3 sequence is CASSVTGNSNQPQHF. CDR3 DNA: TGTGCCAGCAGCGTTACAGGGAATAGCAATCAGCCCCAGCATTTT.

This clone was seen just once. The chain combines TRBV18 with TRBJ2-7; no firm D call. From germline, CDR1 is KGHSH and CDR2 LQKENI. This CDR3 spans 14 amino acids. Trimming took 4 bases from V and 3 from J, leaving 13 bases between them. The CDR3 loop reads CASSRTGADYEQYF. In DNA form, the CDR3 reads TGTGCCAGCTCACGTACCGGTGCAGACTACGAGCAGTACTTC.